A single sample gave rise to the 15 T cell receptor beta chains below, sequenced in a study of blood T cells in healthy people across ages (dated by TCRdb to between 2014 and 2017). The library was generated by 5' RACE. The data were produced on an Illumina HiSeq 2500. A second PCR of 7 to 11 cycles was run with a J-beta primer mix and a sample-barcoded 5' primer. In TCRdb, the public reads were trimmed at Q25 with fastp and aligned with MiXCR, with productive beta chains retained. Each entry is one CDR3 protein sequence, shown with its most common DNA and genes. For this sample there are a few hundred thousand distinct CDR3 sequences; 25% to 35% appear just once. In total, the top ten clones hold approximately 3.7% of the sample. These data also featured in a second study, about T cells of mothers and their children.

The sequencing input was blood. Receptor source: a boy aged 2 to 9 in good health.

V gene TRBV6-2 or TRBV6-3 combines with J gene TRBJ2-5; maybe TRBD1 (6 bases). CDR3 length: 13 residues. The V end was cut by 5 bases, the J end by 8 bases, with 15 bases between. The germline V gene has CDR1 MNHEY and CDR2 SVGEGT. In nucleotides, the CDR3 is TGTGCCAGCAGTGACACCTTACAGGGAACCCAGTACTTC. It codes for CASSDTLQGTQYF.

This clonotype came up a few times. The chain joins TRBV4-1 to TRBJ1-3, with 7 bases that match TRBD1. V was clipped by 1 base and J by 0 bases; unmatched bases: 3. The CDR3 has 16 residues. Germline V gene data show CDR1 as MGHRA and CDR2 as YSYEKL. For the CDR3, the DNA is TGCGCCAGCAGCCAAGGGACAGGCAACTCTGGAAACACCATATATTTT. It is translated as CASSQGTGNSGNTIYF.

The chain recombines TRBV7-2 with TRBJ2-4, with 8 bases fitting TRBD2. The CDR3 spans 22 residues. V trimming: 1 base; J trimming: 0 bases; junction bases outside the gene matches: 20. Germline V gene data show CDR1 as SGHTA and CDR2 as FQGNSA. The DNA for the CDR3 is TGTGCCAGCAGCTTAGAGAGTTGGCCGGGACTAGGAGGGATTCTAGCCAAAAACATTCAGTACTTC. It encodes CASSLESWPGLGGILAKNIQYF.

The V call is TRBV27, the J call TRBJ1-2; TRBD1 aligns across 10 bases. There are 12 residues in the CDR3. Germline assignment: CDR1 MNHEY and CDR2 SMNVEV (reference sequence). V lost 10 bases and J lost 8; bases outside the gene matches: 7. This CDR3 reads CATRTGGRGYTF. The CDR3 nucleotides are TGTGCCACCCGGACAGGGGGAAGGGGCTACACCTTC.

The rearrangement joins TRBV2 to TRBJ2-5; the match to TRBD1 covers 7 bases. The J call may be in error: the DNA end matches TRBJ2-7 better. The CDR3 contains 12 residues. Germline V gene data show CDR1 as SNHLY and CDR2 as FYNNEI. CDR3 residues: CASSDWDSEQYF. The DNA of the CDR3 is TGTGCCAGCAGTGATTGGGACAGCGAGCAGTACTTC.

This chain's CDR3 is CSAQDERNEQFF. CDR3 nucleotides: TGCAGTGCTCAGGACGAACGGAACGAGCAGTTCTTC. This chain links TRBV20-1 with TRBJ2-1, with D unresolved. CDR1 and CDR2 from the germline V gene are DFQATT and SNEGSKA (reference sequence). Trimming stripped 5 bases from V and 10 bases from J, with 15 bases between. The CDR3 sequence is 12 residues long.

The chain links TRBV27 to TRBJ1-6, with TRBD1 matching over 9 bases. The CDR3 sequence is 14 residues long. The trim removed 0 bases at V and 11 bases at J, leaving 2 bases unmatched. Germline assignment: CDR1 MNHEY and CDR2 SMNVEV (reference sequence). The chain's CDR3 is CASSLSGQGPPLHF. The CDR3 coding sequence is TGTGCCAGCAGTTTATCGGGACAGGGTCCACCCCTCCACTTT.

The rearrangement links TRBV6-2 or TRBV6-3 to TRBJ2-4, with 14 nucleotides matching TRBD2. Germline CDR1 MNHEY, CDR2 SVGEGT. V lost 6 bases and J lost 3; bases outside the gene matches: 16. The length of the CDR3 is 20 residues. CDR3 DNA: TGTGCCAGCAGCTATCCCCGACTAGCGGGAGGGCGAGGCGGCAAAAACATTCAGTACTTC. Protein sequence: CASSYPRLAGGRGGKNIQYF.

This chain uses TRBV29-1 with TRBJ2-1, with D perhaps matching TRBD2 (5 bases). The CDR3 is made up of 11 amino acids. The V and J ends lost 4 bases and 12 bases respectively, with 13 bases between them. The V gene's germline CDR1 is SQVTM and CDR2 ANQGSEA. The CDR3: CSVGSSGWQFF. CDR3 DNA sequence: TGCAGCGTTGGTTCGAGCGGTTGGCAGTTCTTC.

J is TRBJ2-5 and V is TRBV6-5; a weak D match, TRBD1 (5 bases). The CDR3 sequence is 17 residues long. Looked up from germline, CDR1 is MNHEY and CDR2 is SVGAGI. Between the trimmed V and J ends, which lost 0 bases and 1 base, there was a span of 15 bases. Here the CDR3 DNA reads TGTGCCAGCAGTTACTCATCCAGGGCCGGACCCCAAGAGACCCAGTACTTC. This sequence encodes CASSYSSRAGPQETQYF.

The chain links TRBV6-5 to TRBJ2-1, with D perhaps matching TRBD1 (6 bases). The closer fit of TRBJ2-7 to the DNA end suggests the J call may be wrong. Germline V lookup: CDR1 MNHEY, CDR2 SVGAGI. The CDR3 is made up of 13 amino acids. The CDR3 sequence: CASSYDQGYEQYF. CDR3 bases: TGTGCCAGCAGTTACGATCAGGGGTACGAGCAGTACTTC.

This clonotype has only a few counts. The CDR3: CASSYSATGNRYEQYF. The CDR3 coding sequence is TGTGCCAGCAGTTACTCTGCCACAGGAAACCGCTACGAGCAGTACTTC. V usage is TRBV6-5 and J usage is TRBJ2-5; a possible D gene is TRBD1 (5 bases). The DNA end is more similar to TRBJ2-7, so the J call may be wrong. The CDR3 sequence is 16 residues long. Germline V CDR1 and CDR2: MNHEY, SVGAGI.

The V and J genes are TRBV7-9 and TRBJ2-2; 8 bases map to TRBD1. This CDR3 has 15 residues. Germline V CDR1 and CDR2: SEHNR, FQNEAQ (reference sequence). Trimming cost V 5 bases and J 4 bases; bases outside gene matches: 6. The DNA for the CDR3 is TGTGCCAGCAGCGCGGACAGGGTTGCCACCGGGGAGCTGTTTTTT. Encoded protein: CASSADRVATGELFF.

This clonotype has a handful of counts. The chain carries TRBV5-4 and TRBJ1-5; perhaps TRBD1 as D (6 bases). The germline V gene encodes CDR1 SGHNT and CDR2 YYREEE (reference sequence). The CDR3 totals 14 residues. V was shortened by 4 bases and J by 4 bases, with 12 bases between the two germline ends. CDR3 nucleotide sequence: TGTGCCAGCAGCGTTCAGGGGCCTAATCAGCCCCAGCATTTT. This codes for CASSVQGPNQPQHF.

This clonotype was seen more than once but under ten times. The gene calls are TRBV14 and TRBJ2-7; D is uncertain. Per the germline V gene, CDR1 is SGHDN and CDR2 is FVKESK. Trimming cost V 2 bases and J 6 bases, with 5 bases left between them. CDR3 length equals 11 residues. The CDR3 DNA reads TGTGCCAGCAGCCAAAGCTTCGAGCAGTACTTC. This gives the protein CASSQSFEQYF.